Presented here are 13 T cell receptor beta chains from one specimen sequenced in a study of T cell repertoires in cytomegalovirus infection. Their antigen targets remain unknown. TCRdb re-derived calls from the reads in MiXCR, one entry per CDR3 protein. The repertoire holds roughly 130,000 distinct CDR3 sequences, with more than 20% as singletons. Sequenced input: PBMCs, sequenced either directly or after in vitro stimulation (not recorded which). These receptors all come from a human donor in good health (CMV status not recorded). Some clones in this sample may be carry-over from other donors' samples.

The rearrangement uses TRBV12-3 or TRBV12-4 and TRBJ1-3; TRBD1 might be the D (5 bases). V was shortened by 2 bases and J by 2 bases, with 13 bases between the two germline ends. CDR3 size: 16 residues. The CDR3 is CASSLMAGLTGNTIYF. For the CDR3, the DNA is TGTGCCAGCAGTTTAATGGCAGGGTTAACTGGAAACACCATATATTTT.

This clonotype showed up just a few times. The chain joins TRBV19 to TRBJ1-5, with D perhaps matching TRBD1 (5 bases). The V gene's germline CDR1 is LNHDA and CDR2 SQIVND (reference sequence). The CDR3 is made up of 13 amino acids. With 5 bases removed from V and 3 bases from J, the gap between germline ends came to 8 bases. The CDR3 DNA reads as TGTGCCAGTAGTCAGGGAATCAATCAGCCCCAGCATTTT. As protein: CASSQGINQPQHF.

As to this clonotype: One junction end does not reproduce the germline sequence, and a read error may be involved. V usage is TRBV11-3 and J usage is TRBJ2-1; no reliable D call. This CDR3 is 13 amino acids long. Germline values: CDR1 SGHNT, CDR2 YENEEA. The CDR3 here is CASSLAVYSEQFF. DNA for the CDR3: TGTGCCAGCAGCTTAGCGGTCTACAGTGAGCAGTTCTTC.

This sequence joins TRBV6-2 or TRBV6-3 and TRBJ2-1, with TRBD2 matching 9 bases. Trimming took 3 bases from V and 9 from J; bases not matched to a gene: 15. CDR3 size: 17 residues. Germline assignment: CDR1 MNHEY and CDR2 SVGEGT. CDR3 coding DNA: TGTGCCAGCAGTTATCGGGTAGCGGGAGTATTATTGTTTGAGCAGTTCTTC. It specifies CASSYRVAGVLLFEQFF.

The chain links TRBV2 to TRBJ1-3; the match to TRBD1 covers 8 bases. In germline, CDR1 is SNHLY, CDR2 FYNNEI. Trimming at V came to 10 bases and at J to 0 bases, leaving 5 bases not matched to a gene. The CDR3 runs to 14 residues. CDR3 residues: CATLDRGSGNTIYF. In DNA, the CDR3 is TGTGCCACCCTAGACAGGGGCTCTGGAAACACCATATATTTT.

This clonotype appeared a few times. J is TRBJ2-7 and V is TRBV15; 7 bases are shared with TRBD1. V lost 0 bases, J lost 6 bases, and 11 bases stayed unmatched. CDR1 is LNHNV, CDR2 YYDKDF, per germline (reference sequence). The CDR3 extends over 16 amino acids. The CDR3 DNA is TGTGCCACCAGCAGAGACCGGACAGGCGCTTTGGGCGAGCAGTACTTC. Translated, it gives CATSRDRTGALGEQYF.

This chain connects TRBV27 to TRBJ1-2, with D uncertain. V gave up 5 bases and J gave up 8 bases, with 18 bases separating them. Germline CDR1 MNHEY, CDR2 SMNVEV (reference sequence). The CDR3 has 14 amino acids. The CDR3 nucleotides read TGTGCCAGCAGTCCCCTATTCGGGTCGCTGGGCTACACCTTC. It translates to CASSPLFGSLGYTF.

The V gene is TRBV7-2, the J gene TRBJ2-3; TRBD1 agrees at 8 bases. Trimming cost V 5 bases and J 5 bases; bases outside gene matches: 6. CDR1 is SGHTA and CDR2 is FQGNSA in the germline V gene. This CDR3 has 14 residues. This CDR3 reads CASSPDRAGDTQYF. The CDR3 nucleotides read TGTGCCAGCAGCCCGGACAGGGCGGGAGATACGCAGTATTTT.

This clonotype was seen a handful of times. The rearrangement links TRBV29-1 to TRBJ1-2; maybe TRBD1 (5 bases). The length of the CDR3 is 14 residues. Trimming removed 6 bases at V and 0 bases at J, with 14 bases between. CDR1 is SQVTM and CDR2 is ANQGSEA in the germline V gene. The CDR3 DNA reads TGCAGCGTAGCTGGGACGGATTCTAACTATGGCTACACCTTC. It codes for CSVAGTDSNYGYTF.

The gene calls are TRBV6-2 or TRBV6-3 and TRBJ1-1, with 7 bases identical to TRBD1. The CDR3 length is 14 residues. Trimming removed 6 bases from V and 5 bases from J; junction bases left unmatched: 9. Germline CDR1 reads MNHEY; CDR2 reads SVGEGT. The chain's CDR3 is CASRGQLEYTEAFF. DNA for the CDR3: TGTGCCAGCAGGGGACAGCTGGAATATACTGAAGCTTTCTTT.

This clonotype has only a few counts. This sequence joins TRBV6-5 and TRBJ1-3; no firm D call. The V and J ends lost 2 bases and 0 bases respectively, with 11 bases between them. Germline CDR1 is MNHEY and CDR2 is SVGAGI. The CDR3 loop spans 16 amino acids. The CDR3 region is CASSYQGPSSGNTIYF. As DNA, the CDR3 is TGTGCCAGCAGTTACCAAGGCCCGAGCTCTGGAAACACCATATATTTT.

This chain links TRBV27 with TRBJ2-7, with D unresolved. Trimming removed 3 bases at V and 6 bases at J, with 15 bases between. The V gene's germline CDR1 is MNHEY and CDR2 SMNVEV (reference sequence). The CDR3 is made up of 14 amino acids. For the CDR3, the DNA is TGTGCCAGCAGTTTCTCATCGGTAATAGGCGAGCAGTACTTC. Translated: CASSFSSVIGEQYF.

The chain couples TRBV14 to TRBJ2-7, with D possibly matching TRBD2 (6 bases). Germline CDR1 reads SGHDN; CDR2 reads FVKESK. With 2 bases removed from V and 3 bases from J, the gap between germline ends came to 11 bases. CDR3 length: 14 residues. The CDR3 DNA sequence: TGTGCCAGCAGCCAAAGGTCGCGGGGCTACGAGCAGTACTTC. Encoded protein: CASSQRSRGYEQYF. The complete variable domain, with remaining parts taken from reference TRBV14 and TRBJ2-7, reads EAGVTQFPSHSVIEKGQTVTLRCDPISGHDNLYWYRRVMGKEIKFLLHFVKESKQDESGMPNNRFLAERTGGTYSTLKVQPAELEDSGVYFCASSQRSRGYEQYFGPGTRLTVT.